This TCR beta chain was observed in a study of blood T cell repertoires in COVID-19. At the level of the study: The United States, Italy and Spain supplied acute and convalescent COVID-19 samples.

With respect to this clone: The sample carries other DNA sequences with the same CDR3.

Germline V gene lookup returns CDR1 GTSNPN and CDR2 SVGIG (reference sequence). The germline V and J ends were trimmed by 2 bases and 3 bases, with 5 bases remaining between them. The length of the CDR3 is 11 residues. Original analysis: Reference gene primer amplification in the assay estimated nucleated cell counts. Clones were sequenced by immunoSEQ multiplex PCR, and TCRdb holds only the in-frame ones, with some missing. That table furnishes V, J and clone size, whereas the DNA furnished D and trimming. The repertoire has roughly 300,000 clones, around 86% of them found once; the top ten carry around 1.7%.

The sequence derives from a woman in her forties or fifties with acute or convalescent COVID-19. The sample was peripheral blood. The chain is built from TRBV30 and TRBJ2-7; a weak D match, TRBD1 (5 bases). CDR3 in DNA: TGTGCCTGGAGTAGGGGCTACGAGCAGTACTTC. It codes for CAWSRGYEQYF. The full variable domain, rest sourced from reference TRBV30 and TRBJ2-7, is SQTIHQWPATLVQPVGSPLSLECTVEGTSNPNLYWYRQAAGRGLQLLFYSVGIGQISSEVPQNLSASRPQDRQFILSSKKLLLSDSGFYLCAWSRGYEQYFGPGTRLTVT.